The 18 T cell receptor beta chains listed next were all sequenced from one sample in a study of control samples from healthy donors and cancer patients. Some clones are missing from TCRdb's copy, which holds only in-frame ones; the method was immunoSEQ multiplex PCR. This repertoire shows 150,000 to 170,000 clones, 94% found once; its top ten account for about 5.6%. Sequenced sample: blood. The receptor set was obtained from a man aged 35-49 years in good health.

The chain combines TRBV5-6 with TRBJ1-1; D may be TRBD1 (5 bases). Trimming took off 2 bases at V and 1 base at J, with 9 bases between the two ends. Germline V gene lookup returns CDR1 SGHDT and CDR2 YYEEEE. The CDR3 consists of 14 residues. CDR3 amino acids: CASSFGTENTEAFF. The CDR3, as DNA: TGTGCCAGCAGCTTCGGGACGGAGAACACTGAAGCTTTCTTT.

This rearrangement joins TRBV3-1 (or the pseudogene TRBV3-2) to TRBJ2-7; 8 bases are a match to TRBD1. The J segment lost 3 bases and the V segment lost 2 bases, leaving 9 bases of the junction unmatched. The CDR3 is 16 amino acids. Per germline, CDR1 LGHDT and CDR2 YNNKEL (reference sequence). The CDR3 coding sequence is TGTGCCAGCAGCCAAACCGGGACAGGCCTAATCTACGAGCAGTACTTC. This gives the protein CASSQTGTGLIYEQYF.

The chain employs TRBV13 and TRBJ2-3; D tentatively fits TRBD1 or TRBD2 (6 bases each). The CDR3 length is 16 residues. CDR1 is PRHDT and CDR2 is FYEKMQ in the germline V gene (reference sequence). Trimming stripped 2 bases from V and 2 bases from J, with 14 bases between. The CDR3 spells CASSLRPGGVTDTQYF. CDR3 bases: TGTGCCAGCAGCTTACGACCCGGGGGCGTCACAGATACGCAGTATTTT. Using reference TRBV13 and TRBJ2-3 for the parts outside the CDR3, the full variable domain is AAGVIQSPRHLIKEKRETATLKCYPIPRHDTVYWYQQGPGQDPQFLISFYEKMQSDKGSIPDRFSAQQFSDYHSELNMSSLELGDSALYFCASSLRPGGVTDTQYFGPGTRLTVL.

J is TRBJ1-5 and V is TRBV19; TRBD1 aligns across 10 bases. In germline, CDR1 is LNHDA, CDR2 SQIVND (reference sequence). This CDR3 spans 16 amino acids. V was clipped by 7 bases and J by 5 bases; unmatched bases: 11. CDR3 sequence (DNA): TGTGCCAGTACGAGATTGGCCGGGACAGGGGATCAGCCCCAGCATTTT. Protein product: CASTRLAGTGDQPQHF.

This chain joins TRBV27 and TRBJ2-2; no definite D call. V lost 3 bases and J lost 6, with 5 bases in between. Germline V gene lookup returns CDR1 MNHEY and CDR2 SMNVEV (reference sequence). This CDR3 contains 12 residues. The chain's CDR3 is CASSFVPGELFF. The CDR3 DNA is TGTGCCAGCAGTTTTGTGCCCGGGGAGCTGTTTTTT.

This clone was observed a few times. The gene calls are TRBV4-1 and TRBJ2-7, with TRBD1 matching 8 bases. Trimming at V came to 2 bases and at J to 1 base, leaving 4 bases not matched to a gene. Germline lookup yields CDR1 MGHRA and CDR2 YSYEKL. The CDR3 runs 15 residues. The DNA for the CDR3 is TGCGCCAGCAGCCAACTGGACAGGGAGTCCTACGAGCAGTACTTC. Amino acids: CASSQLDRESYEQYF.

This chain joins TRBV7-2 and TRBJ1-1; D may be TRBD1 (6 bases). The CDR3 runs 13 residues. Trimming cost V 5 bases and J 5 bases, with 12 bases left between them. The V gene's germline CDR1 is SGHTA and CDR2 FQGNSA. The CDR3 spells CASSPGVGTEAFF. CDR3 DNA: TGTGCCAGCAGCCCAGGGGTGGGAACTGAAGCTTTCTTT. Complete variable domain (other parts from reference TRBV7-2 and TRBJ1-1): GAGVSQSPSNKVTEKGKDVELRCDPISGHTALYWYRQSLGQGLEFLIYFQGNSAPDKSGLPSDRFSAERTGGSVSTLTIQRTQQEDSAVYLCASSPGVGTEAFFGQGTRLTVV.

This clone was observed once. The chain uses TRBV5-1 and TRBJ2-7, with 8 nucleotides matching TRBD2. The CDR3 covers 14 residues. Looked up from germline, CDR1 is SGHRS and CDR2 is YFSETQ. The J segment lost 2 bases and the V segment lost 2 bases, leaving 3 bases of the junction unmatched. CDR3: CASSFAGGTYEQYF. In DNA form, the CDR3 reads TGCGCCAGCAGCTTCGCGGGGGGAACCTACGAGCAGTACTTC.

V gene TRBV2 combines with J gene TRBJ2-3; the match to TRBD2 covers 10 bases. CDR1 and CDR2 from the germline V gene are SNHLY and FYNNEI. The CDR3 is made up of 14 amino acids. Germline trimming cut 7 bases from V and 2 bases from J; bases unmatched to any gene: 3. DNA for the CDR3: TGTGCCAGCACCCTAGCGGGGGTCACAGATACGCAGTATTTT. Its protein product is CASTLAGVTDTQYF.

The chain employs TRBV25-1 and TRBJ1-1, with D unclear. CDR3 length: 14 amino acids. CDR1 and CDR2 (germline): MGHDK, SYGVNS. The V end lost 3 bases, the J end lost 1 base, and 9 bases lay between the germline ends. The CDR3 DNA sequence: TGTGCCAGCAGTGATCAGGTGGGGAACACTGAAGCTTTCTTT. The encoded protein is CASSDQVGNTEAFF.

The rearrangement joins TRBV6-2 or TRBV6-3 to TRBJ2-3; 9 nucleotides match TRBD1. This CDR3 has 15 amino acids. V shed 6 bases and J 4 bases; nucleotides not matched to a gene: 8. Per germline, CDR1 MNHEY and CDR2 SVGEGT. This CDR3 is CASSKTGGAADTQYF. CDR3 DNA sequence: TGTGCCAGCAGCAAAACAGGGGGCGCGGCAGATACGCAGTATTTT.

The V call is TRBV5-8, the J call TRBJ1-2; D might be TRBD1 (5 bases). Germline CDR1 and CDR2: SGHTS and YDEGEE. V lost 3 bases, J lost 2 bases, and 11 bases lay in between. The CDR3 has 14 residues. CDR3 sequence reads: CASSSRGRNYGYTF. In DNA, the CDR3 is TGTGCCAGCAGCTCGAGGGGACGGAACTATGGCTACACCTTC. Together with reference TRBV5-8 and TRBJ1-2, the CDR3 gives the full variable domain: EAGVTQSPTHLIKTRGQQATLRCSPISGHTSVYWYQQALGLGLQFLLWYDEGEERNRGNFPPRFSGRQFPNYSSELNVNALELEDSALYLCASSSRGRNYGYTFGSGTRLTVV.

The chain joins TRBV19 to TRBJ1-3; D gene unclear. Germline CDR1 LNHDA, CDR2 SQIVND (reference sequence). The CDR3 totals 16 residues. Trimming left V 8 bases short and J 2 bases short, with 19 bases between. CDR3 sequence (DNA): TGTGCCAGTTCGCTGAGTCGGTACGGCACTGGAAACACCATATATTTT. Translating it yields CASSLSRYGTGNTIYF.

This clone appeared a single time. The CDR3 sequence: CASSEQGYGYTF. In DNA form, the CDR3 reads TGTGCCAGCAGTGAACAGGGTTATGGCTACACCTTC. The chain couples TRBV9 to TRBJ1-2; a weak D match, TRBD1 (6 bases). Germline values: CDR1 SGDLS, CDR2 YYNGEE. CDR3 length equals 12 residues. The V and J ends lost 5 bases and 5 bases respectively, with 10 bases between them.

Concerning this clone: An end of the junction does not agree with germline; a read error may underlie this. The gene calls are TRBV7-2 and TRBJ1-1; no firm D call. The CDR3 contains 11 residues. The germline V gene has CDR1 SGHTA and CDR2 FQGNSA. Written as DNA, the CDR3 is TGTGCCAGCAGATTAGGGTGGGAAGCTTTCTTT. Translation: CASRLGWEAFF. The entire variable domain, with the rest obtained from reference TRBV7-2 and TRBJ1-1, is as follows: GAGVSQSPSNKVTEKGKDVELRCDPISGHTALYWYRQSLGQGLEFLIYFQGNSAPDKSGLPSDRFSAERTGGSVSTLTIQRTQQEDSAVYLCASRLGWEAFFGQGTRLTVV.

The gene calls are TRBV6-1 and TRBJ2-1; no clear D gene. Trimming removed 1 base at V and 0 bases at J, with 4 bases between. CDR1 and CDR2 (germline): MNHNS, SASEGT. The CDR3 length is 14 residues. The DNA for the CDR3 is TGTGCCAGCAGTGAAGGCAGCTCCTACAATGAGCAGTTCTTC. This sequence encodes CASSEGSSYNEQFF.

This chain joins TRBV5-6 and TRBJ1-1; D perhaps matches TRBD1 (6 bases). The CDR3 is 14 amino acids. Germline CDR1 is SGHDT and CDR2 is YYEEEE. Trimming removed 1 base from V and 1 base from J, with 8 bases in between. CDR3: CASSLTGRNTEAFF. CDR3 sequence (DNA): TGTGCCAGCAGCTTGACAGGGAGGAACACTGAAGCTTTCTTT. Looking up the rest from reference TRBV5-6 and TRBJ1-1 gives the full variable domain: DAGVTQSPTHLIKTRGQQVTLRCSPKSGHDTVSWYQQALGQGPQFIFQYYEEEERQRGNFPDRFSGHQFPNYSSELNVNALLLGDSALYLCASSLTGRNTEAFFGQGTRLTVV.

DNA of the CDR3: TGTGCCAGCAGCCTCCCGGGGCCGGGGTATGGCTACACCTTC. Protein product: CASSLPGPGYGYTF. The gene calls are TRBV11-2 and TRBJ1-2, with a weak D call TRBD1 (5 bases). The CDR3 is made up of 14 amino acids. Per germline, CDR1 SGHAT and CDR2 FQNNGV. V was shortened by 5 bases and J by 5 bases, with 15 bases between the two germline ends. The full variable domain, with the rest looked up from reference TRBV11-2 and TRBJ1-2, is EAGVAQSPRYKIIEKRQSVAFWCNPISGHATLYWYQQILGQGPKLLIQFQNNGVVDDSQLPKDRFSAERLKGVDSTLKIQPAKLEDSAVYLCASSLPGPGYGYTFGSGTRLTVV.